The present entry profiles one T cell receptor beta chain with its context. The antigen it binds to is not known. Per-base quality was not reported, and no clone a single base away is much larger than it. The method was the immunoSEQ multiplex PCR assay. TCRdb took this table from immuneACCESS and kept in-frame rearrangements with V and J called. Such tables lack part of the clones; where checked against another copy, unresolved V genes explain under half of the gap, and the rest is unexplained. A total of about 81,000 clones appear in this sample, 75% to 90% of them only once. The ten largest clones represent approximately 3.5% of the sample. This sample stems from a study of technical replicates of blood from several donors (dated 2017 in TCRdb). From the cysteine up to the phenylalanine, the CDR3 has a length of 15 residues. This entry keeps only the CDR3 DNA: 45 bases, framed from base 1. CDR1 and CDR2 were assigned from the germline V gene (reference sequence) as LNHDA and SQIVND. V gives up 6 bases and J gives up 2 bases, and the segment between their germline ends measures 14 bases.

The source is a human donor in good health. Some clones in this sample may be carry-over from other donors' samples. The chain employs TRBV19 and TRBJ1-5; the D gene is possibly TRBD1, with 6 bases matching. Specimen: PBMCs. The CDR3 region reads CASRNTGKGNQPQHF. The sequenced DNA: TGTGCCAGTAGAAACACAGGGAAGGGCAATCAGCCCCAGCATTTT.